Presented here are 10 T cell receptor beta chains from one specimen sequenced in a study of T cell changes during pregnancy in multiple sclerosis. Assay: immunoSEQ multiplex PCR; the TCRdb copy retains only in-frame clones and omits some. This sample carries 55,000 to 80,000 clones, approximately 87% of them seen once, and the ten largest clones take around a tenth. The specimen was peripheral blood, collected after pregnancy. The receptors come from a female donor in good health, enrolled as a control in a pregnancy study.

The chain employs TRBV14 and TRBJ2-1; possibly TRBD2 for D (5 bases). This CDR3 has 16 amino acids. Trimming took off 1 base at V and 6 bases at J, with 16 bases between the two ends. Germline V gene sequence: CDR1 SGHDN, CDR2 FVKESK. The CDR3 region is CASSQGPRGLINEQFF. The CDR3 bases are TGTGCCAGCAGCCAAGGGCCCCGGGGTTTGATCAATGAGCAGTTCTTC.

The chain joins TRBV5-1 to TRBJ2-6; 11 nucleotides line up with TRBD1. There are 18 residues in the CDR3. Germline CDR1 and CDR2: SGHRS and YFSETQ. J gave up 4 bases and V 1 base, and 7 bases lay outside the gene matches. The CDR3 spells CASSLLGTGGAGANVLTF. The CDR3 DNA reads as TGCGCCAGCAGCTTGCTCGGGACAGGGGGAGCCGGGGCCAACGTCCTGACTTTC.

The chain couples TRBV30 to TRBJ1-4; D uncertain. Trimming removed 5 bases at V and 8 bases at J, with 12 bases between. Germline CDR1 GTSNPN, CDR2 SVGIG (reference sequence). The CDR3 length is 12 residues. CDR3 in DNA: TGTGCCTGGTCCGGGAAAGGGGAAAAACTGTTTTTT. Protein product: CAWSGKGEKLFF. Drawing the rest from reference TRBV30 and TRBJ1-4, the complete variable domain is SQTIHQWPATLVQPVGSPLSLECTVEGTSNPNLYWYRQAAGRGLQLLFYSVGIGQISSEVPQNLSASRPQDRQFILSSKKLLLSDSGFYLCAWSGKGEKLFFGSGTQLSVL.

The rearrangement uses TRBV2 and TRBJ1-1; D remains unclear. In germline, CDR1 is SNHLY, CDR2 FYNNEI. The CDR3 extends over 13 amino acids. The germline V and J ends were trimmed by 6 bases and 4 bases, with 12 bases remaining between them. CDR3 protein: CASSPSWSTEAFF. The CDR3 region has the DNA TGTGCCAGCAGCCCCTCATGGAGCACTGAAGCTTTCTTT.

The chain has TRBV5-1 and TRBJ2-1, with 13 bases aligning to TRBD2. CDR1 and CDR2 (germline): SGHRS, YFSETQ. The CDR3 loop spans 16 amino acids. V gave up 3 bases and J gave up 12 bases; unmatched junction bases: 12. CDR3 bases: TGCGCCAGCAGCTCCGGACTAGCGGGAGCCCTCGAAGGGCAGTTCTTC. Amino acids: CASSSGLAGALEGQFF. The variable domain in full, with the rest retrieved from reference TRBV5-1 and TRBJ2-1, is KAGVTQTPRYLIKTRGQQVTLSCSPISGHRSVSWYQQTPGQGLQFLFEYFSETQRNKGNFPGRFSGRQFSNSRSEMNVSTLELGDSALYLCASSSGLAGALEGQFFGPGTRLTVL.

The rearrangement joins TRBV6-5 to TRBJ2-7; 10 nucleotides agree with TRBD2. V shed 6 bases and J 1 base; nucleotides not matched to a gene: 3. This CDR3 contains 14 residues. Looked up from germline, CDR1 is MNHEY and CDR2 is SVGAGI. The chain's CDR3 is CASSRTSGSYEQYF. The CDR3 DNA follows: TGTGCCAGCAGCCGGACTAGCGGATCCTACGAGCAGTACTTC.

The chain has TRBV19 and TRBJ1-4; D gene unclear. The length of the CDR3 is 15 residues. Between the trimmed V and J ends, which lost 7 bases and 0 bases, there was a span of 12 bases. Germline values: CDR1 LNHDA, CDR2 SQIVND (reference sequence). In DNA form, the CDR3 reads TGTGCCAGTATGAGGGCATTTGCAACTAATGAAAAACTGTTTTTT. Its protein product is CASMRAFATNEKLFF. Looking up the rest from reference TRBV19 and TRBJ1-4 gives the full variable domain: DGGITQSPKYLFRKEGQNVTLSCEQNLNHDAMYWYRQDPGQGLRLIYYSQIVNDFQKGDIAEGYSVSREKKESFPLTVTSAQKNPTAFYLCASMRAFATNEKLFFGSGTQLSVL.

Here the CDR3 reads CASSQGLNTGELFF. CDR3 bases: TGTGCCAGCAGCCAGGGTTTGAACACCGGGGAGCTGTTTTTT. V and J are TRBV6-5 and TRBJ2-2; the D gene is possibly TRBD1 (5 bases). V gave up 6 bases and J gave up 1 base, with 9 bases separating them. The CDR3 totals 14 residues. Germline V gives CDR1 MNHEY, CDR2 SVGAGI.

The genes are TRBV5-4 and TRBJ1-3; TRBD1 agrees at 9 bases. Germline trimming cut 0 bases from V and 4 bases from J; bases unmatched to any gene: 2. Looked up from germline, CDR1 is SGHNT and CDR2 is YYREEE (reference sequence). CDR3 size: 15 residues. This CDR3 reads CASSLDRGRGNTIYF. The CDR3, as DNA: TGTGCCAGCAGCTTGGACAGGGGGCGAGGAAACACCATATATTTT. Together with reference TRBV5-4 and TRBJ1-3, the CDR3 gives the full variable domain: ETGVTQSPTHLIKTRGQQVTLRCSSQSGHNTVSWYQQALGQGPQFIFQYYREEENGRGNFPPRFSGLQFPNYSSELNVNALELDDSALYLCASSLDRGRGNTIYFGEGSWLTVV.

Turning to this clone: Germline is not matched at one junction end, which may reflect a read error. The chain is built from TRBV7-7 and TRBJ2-7; 8 bases line up with TRBD1. In germline, CDR1 is SSHAT, CDR2 FNYEAQ (reference sequence). This CDR3 is 13 amino acids long. This chain's CDR3 is CASSPGQGGEQYF. The CDR3 DNA sequence: TGTGCTAGCAGCCCAGGACAGGGCGGCGAGCAGTACTTC. Filled out from reference TRBV7-7 and TRBJ2-7, the complete variable domain reads GAGVSQSPRYKVTKRGQDVTLRCDPISSHATLYWYQQALGQGPEFLTYFNYEAQPDKSGLPSDRFSAERPEGSISTLTIQRTEQRDSAMYRCASSPGQGGEQYFGPGTRLTVT.